Sequencing of this T cell receptor beta chain was carried out in a study of blood T cell repertoires in COVID-19. Study information: Acute-phase and convalescent COVID-19 samples originated in the United States, Italy and Spain. In each case, the material was cDNA or gDNA derived from T cells, B-cell-depleted T cells, or PBMCs.

Germline V gene lookup returns CDR1 LNHDA and CDR2 SQIVND (reference sequence). The V end was cut by 3 bases, the J end by 7 bases, with 10 bases between. The CDR3 is made up of 13 amino acids. In the authors' methods: Estimation of nucleated cell counts relied on the amplification of reference gene primers. Here immunoSEQ multiplex PCR was the method, and the copy in TCRdb shows in-frame clones only, minus some. V and J calls and clone size come straight from that table; D and trimming were deduced from the DNA. The sample holds 310,000 or so clones, 87% seen once. Many counts were recorded for this clone.

Sequencing input: peripheral blood. The chain uses TRBV19 and TRBJ2-1; the D is unclear. The receptor was derived from a woman between 45 and 65 years old who had recovered from COVID-19. CDR3 in amino acids: CASSIAEVNEQFF. The CDR3 DNA reads TGTGCCAGTAGTATTGCAGAAGTAAATGAGCAGTTCTTC.